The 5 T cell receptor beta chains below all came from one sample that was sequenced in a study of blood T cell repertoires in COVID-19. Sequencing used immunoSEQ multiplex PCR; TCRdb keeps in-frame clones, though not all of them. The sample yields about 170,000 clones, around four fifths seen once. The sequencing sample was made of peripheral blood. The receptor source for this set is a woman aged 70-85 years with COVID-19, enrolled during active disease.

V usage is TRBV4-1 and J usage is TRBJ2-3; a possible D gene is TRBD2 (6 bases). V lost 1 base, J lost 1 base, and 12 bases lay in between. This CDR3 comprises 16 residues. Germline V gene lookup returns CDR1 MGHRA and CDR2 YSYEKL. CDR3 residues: CASSQGETSGTDTQYF. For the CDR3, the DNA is TGCGCCAGCAGCCAAGGGGAGACTAGTGGCACAGATACGCAGTATTTT.

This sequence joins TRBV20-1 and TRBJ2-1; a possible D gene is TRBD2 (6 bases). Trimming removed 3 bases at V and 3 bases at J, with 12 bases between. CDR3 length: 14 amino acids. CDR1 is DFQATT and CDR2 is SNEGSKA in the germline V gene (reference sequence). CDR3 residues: CSASRGSGYNEQFF. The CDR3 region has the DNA TGCAGTGCTAGTAGGGGTAGCGGCTACAATGAGCAGTTCTTC.

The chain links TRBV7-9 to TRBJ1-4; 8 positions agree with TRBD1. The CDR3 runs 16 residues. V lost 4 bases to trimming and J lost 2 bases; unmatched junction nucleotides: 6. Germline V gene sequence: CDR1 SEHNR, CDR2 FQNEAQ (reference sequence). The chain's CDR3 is CASSSGTGGTNEKLFF. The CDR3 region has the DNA TGTGCCAGCAGCTCAGGGACAGGAGGGACTAATGAAAAACTGTTTTTT.

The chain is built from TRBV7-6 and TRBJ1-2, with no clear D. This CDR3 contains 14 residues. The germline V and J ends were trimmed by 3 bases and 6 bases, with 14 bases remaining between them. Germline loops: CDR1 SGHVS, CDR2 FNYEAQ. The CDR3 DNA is TGTGCCAGCAGCTTGGGAGGTAGGGTAGATGGCTACACCTTC. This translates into CASSLGGRVDGYTF.

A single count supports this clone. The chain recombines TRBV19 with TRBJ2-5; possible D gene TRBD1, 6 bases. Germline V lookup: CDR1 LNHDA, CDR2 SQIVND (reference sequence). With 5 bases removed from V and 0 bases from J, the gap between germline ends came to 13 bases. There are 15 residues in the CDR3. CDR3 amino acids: CASSQWDKNQETQYF. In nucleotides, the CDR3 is TGTGCCAGTAGTCAATGGGACAAGAACCAAGAGACCCAGTACTTC.